This T cell receptor beta chain was captured by sequencing in a study of cytomegalovirus exposure and HLA in healthy donors. About the study: There were some 81 million unique TCRs (from HLA-typed donors) in an early data release. Genetic ancestry analysis placed around four fifths of the 398 donors that were genotyped in the Caucasian-associated cluster.

This CDR3 has 16 residues. Looked up from germline, CDR1 is ENHRY and CDR2 is SYGVKD. Primers: 60 Vbeta forward and 13 Jbeta reverse. Here immunoSEQ multiplex PCR was the method, and the copy in TCRdb shows in-frame clones only, minus some. The sample holds 55,000 to 70,000 clones, more than 70% seen once. Source material: PBMCs. The TCR was taken from a male donor in good health and CMV-seronegative. The V call is TRBV10-3, the J call TRBJ2-5, with D uncertain. TRBJ2-7 matches the DNA end more closely, so the J call is doubtful. The CDR3 sequence: CAISESGPESSYEQYF. As DNA, the CDR3 is TGTGCCATCAGTGAGTCGGGCCCTGAAAGCTCCTACGAGCAGTACTTC.